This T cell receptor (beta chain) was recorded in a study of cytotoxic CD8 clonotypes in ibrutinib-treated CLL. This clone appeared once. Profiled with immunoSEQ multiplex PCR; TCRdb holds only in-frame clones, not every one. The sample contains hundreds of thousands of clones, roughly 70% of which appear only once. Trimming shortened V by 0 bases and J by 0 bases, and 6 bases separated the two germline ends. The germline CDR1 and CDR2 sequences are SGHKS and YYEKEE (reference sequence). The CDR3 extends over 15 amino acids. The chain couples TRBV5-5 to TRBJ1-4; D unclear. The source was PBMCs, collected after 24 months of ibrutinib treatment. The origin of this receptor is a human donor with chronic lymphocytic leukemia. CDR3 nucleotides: TGTGCCAGCAGCTTGGACCCTGCAACTAATGAAAAACTGTTTTTT. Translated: CASSLDPATNEKLFF.